The present T cell receptor (beta chain) was sequenced within a study of PD-1 blockade in classical Hodgkin lymphoma. V lost 5 bases to trimming and J lost 6 bases, with 11 bases between them. The CDR3 has 13 amino acids. CDR1 KGHSH and CDR2 LQKENI come from the germline V gene. Every patient relapsed after autologous stem cell transplantation, and brentuximab vedotin exposure varied. The protocol was immunoSEQ multiplex PCR, while the TCRdb copy is restricted to in-frame clones and leaves out a portion. The sample records almost 85,000 clones, roughly 89% being singletons. This specimen consisted of peripheral blood mononuclear cells (PBMCs), obtained at baseline. This chain connects TRBV18 to TRBJ1-5; possible D gene TRBD1, 5 bases. The source is a human donor with classical Hodgkin lymphoma. In DNA, the CDR3 is TGTGCCAGCTCATTTCAGGGAAGTCAGCCCCAGCATTTT. This sequence encodes CASSFQGSQPQHF. Full variable domain (outside the CDR3, taken from reference TRBV18 and TRBJ1-5): NAGVMQNPRHLVRRRGQEARLRCSPMKGHSHVYWYRQLPEEGLKFMVYLQKENIIDESGMPKERFSAEFPKEGPSILRIQQVVRGDSAAYFCASSFQGSQPQHFGDGTRLSIL.